Following are 2 T cell receptor beta chains from one sample sequenced in a study of T cell responses to AZD1222 COVID-19 vaccine. TCRdb's copy holds only in-frame clones and misses some; the assay was immunoSEQ multiplex PCR. The repertoire consists of around 100,000 clones, with more than 85% occurring once and the leading ten covering 1% to 1.5%. Material: peripheral blood, obtained on day 0 of AZD1222 vaccination. These receptors were taken from an adult in good health.

The chain joins TRBV9 to TRBJ2-5; 7 bases map to TRBD2. The CDR3 runs 16 residues. Trimming cost V 0 bases and J 1 base; bases outside gene matches: 6. Germline-derived CDR1 and CDR2 are SGDLS and YYNGEE. The CDR3 sequence is CASSVGASGLQETQYF. CDR3 coding DNA: TGTGCCAGCAGCGTAGGTGCTAGCGGCCTCCAAGAGACCCAGTACTTC.

V and J are TRBV6-5 and TRBJ1-1; 8 bases map to TRBD1. The ends lost 6 bases at V and 1 base at J; junction bases unmatched: 4. CDR1 MNHEY and CDR2 SVGAGI come from the germline V gene. The CDR3 spans 14 residues. In nucleotides, the CDR3 is TGTGCCAGCAGCAGAGACAGGGGGAACACTGAAGCTTTCTTT. Translating it yields CASSRDRGNTEAFF.